The 8 T cell receptor beta chains in this list originate from one sample, sequenced in a study of CD8 T cells in Susac syndrome. Random hexamers served to reverse transcribe about 0.45 to 1 ug RNA. TCRdb used MiXCR to reprocess the immunoSEQ multiplex PCR reads, holding one entry per CDR3 protein. The sample shows 250,000 to 300,000 distinct CDR3 sequences, roughly 85% of them seen only once. The sample taken for sequencing was CD8+ T cells from PBMCs. All receptors derive from a human donor with multiple sclerosis.

This clonotype has only one observation. The chain has TRBV7-9 and TRBJ1-1, with 7 bases that match TRBD1. CDR1 SEHNR and CDR2 FQNEAQ come from the germline V gene (reference sequence). The CDR3 is 13 residues long. Trimming at V came to 3 bases and at J to 7 bases, leaving 5 bases not matched to a gene. The CDR3 loop reads CASSFSGGSEAFF. As DNA, the CDR3 is TGTGCCAGCAGCTTCTCAGGGGGGAGTGAAGCTTTCTTT.

The rearrangement links TRBV27 to TRBJ1-5; D gene unclear. This CDR3 is 14 amino acids long. V lost 2 bases to trimming and J lost 0 bases, with 5 bases between them. Germline V gene sequence: CDR1 MNHEY, CDR2 SMNVEV (reference sequence). The CDR3 spells CASSLAHSNQPQHF. CDR3 nucleotides: TGTGCCAGCAGTTTAGCGCATAGCAATCAGCCCCAGCATTTT.

This chain connects TRBV7-9 to TRBJ2-7; D ambiguous. This CDR3 is built from 16 residues. Germline CDR1 SEHNR, CDR2 FQNEAQ (reference sequence). V dropped 1 base and J dropped 3 bases, with 16 bases sitting between them. The CDR3 DNA sequence: TGTGCCAGCAGCTTAGATTATTCCGGGCAGATCTACGAGCAGTACTTC. Translated, it gives CASSLDYSGQIYEQYF.

The chain has TRBV11-2 and TRBJ2-1; 8 bases are a match to TRBD2. In germline, CDR1 is SGHAT, CDR2 FQNNGV. CDR3 size: 12 residues. The trim removed 11 bases at V and 10 bases at J, leaving 10 bases unmatched. The CDR3 nucleotides are TGTGCCTCGGGAGGGCTAGCGATCGAGCAGTTCTTC. Translating it yields CASGGLAIEQFF.

V gene TRBV2 combines with J gene TRBJ2-7; D might be TRBD1 or TRBD2, each matching 5 bases. From germline, CDR1 is SNHLY and CDR2 FYNNEI. The CDR3 totals 15 residues. V lost 6 bases and J lost 2, with 17 bases in between. The CDR3 nucleotides are TGTGCCAGCAGACCCCTCCAGGGAGTCGCCTACGAGCAGTACTTC. Protein sequence: CASRPLQGVAYEQYF.

The CDR3 DNA sequence: TGTGCCAGCAGCCTCCCGGGACAGGCGGATCGCAGCTCCTACAATGAGCAGTTCTTC. Translated, it gives CASSLPGQADRSSYNEQFF. The gene calls are TRBV28 and TRBJ2-1; 8 positions agree with TRBD1. The V gene end was trimmed by 6 bases and the J gene end by 0 bases; junction bases not matched to a gene: 16. The CDR3 has 19 residues. The V gene's germline CDR1 is MDHEN and CDR2 SYDVKM.

J is TRBJ1-2 and V is TRBV27; 7 positions agree with TRBD1. This CDR3 region has 15 residues. Germline CDR1 reads MNHEY; CDR2 reads SMNVEV (reference sequence). V shed 0 bases, J shed 5 bases, and the junction held 6 bases outside the gene matches. The CDR3 region is CASSLSSPTGYGYTF. In DNA form, the CDR3 reads TGTGCCAGCAGTTTATCCAGCCCGACAGGGTATGGCTACACCTTC.

The V call is TRBV30, the J call TRBJ1-2; 8 bases fit TRBD1. Germline V gene lookup returns CDR1 GTSNPN and CDR2 SVGIG (reference sequence). The CDR3 contains 12 residues. Germline trimming cut 5 bases from V and 8 bases from J; bases unmatched to any gene: 7. In nucleotides, the CDR3 is TGTGCCTGGCCAGGGGGCGCAAAAGGCTACACCTTC. It translates to CAWPGGAKGYTF.